A selection of T cell receptor beta chains follows, all from one sample in a study of blood T cells in healthy people across ages. TCRdb redid the calling of the 5' RACE reads with MiXCR, one entry per CDR3 protein. In the table there are 650,000 to 1,000,000 distinct CDR3 sequences, about 34% of which are singletons. Source material: blood. Receptors originate from a man between 18 and 35 years old in good health. Both conserved end residues are part of each CDR3.

len,v_gene,CDR3aa
11,TRBV2,CASSEWETQYF
14,TRBV9,CASSEGTGIETQYF
15,TRBV20-1,CSARDGADPNQPQHF
15,TRBV6-6,CASSYGRGSNNEQFF
15,TRBV7-9,CASSLIAVSGNTIYF
16,TRBV28,CASSLYRGRDTGELFF
18,TRBV2,CASNSPRGTGDFQETQYF
12,TRBV7-9,CASSLAPREAFF
12,TRBV20-1,CSARTGGEEQYF
15,TRBV11-2,CASSLDSGGFDEQYF
19,TRBV20-1,CSAPGQTNSPLHFGNEQYF
13,TRBV3-1,CASSQPGESGYTF
15,TRBV9,CASSASVGTLNEQFF
17,TRBV6-1,CASRRDRGPTSSSPLHF
12,TRBV7-2,CASSLEWVEQFF
13,TRBV12-3/TRBV12-4,CASSKTDYNEQYF
15,TRBV20-1,CSARPGQGLSDTQYF
16,TRBV6-5,CASSTRRGARQETQYF
15,TRBV15,CATSQGTGGYYEQYF
14,TRBV7-9,CASSSPRHAETQYF
15,TRBV5-1,CASSYRDRGVNEQFF
14,TRBV7-2,CASSLAATKETQYF
16,TRBV7-8,CASSSEQGMPYNEQFF
15,TRBV2,CASLQGGGGFYGYTF
14,TRBV7-2,CASSISTNGGELFF
15,TRBV7-9,CASNTAGSSYNEQYF
14,TRBV5-1,CASSLDWRVETQYF
14,TRBV12-3/TRBV12-4,CASTYRGSYNEQFF
15,TRBV12-3/TRBV12-4,CASSFGLAGRNEQFF
14,TRBV12-3/TRBV12-4,CASSRGPANTEAFF
14,TRBV20-1,CSAQEGTGNAEAFF
18,TRBV10-3,CAVAVPGTSGTLSYEQYF
14,TRBV7-2,CASSLDMATYEQYF
15,TRBV5-1,CASSIDGDGQYEQYF
14,TRBV3-1,CASSQDGRLYGYTF
14,TRBV5-1,CASSLEVAGNEQFF
17,TRBV7-2,CASSLVASGGSQETQYF
19,TRBV6-2/TRBV6-3,CASSYSTPGTEELYTEAFF
16,TRBV20-1,CSARGRSGTVNSPLHF
15,TRBV20-1,CSGLQGVRSYNEQFF
17,TRBV7-2,CASSRTPSHRARDEQFF
13,TRBV20-1,CSARAPGGGEAFF
17,TRBV12-3/TRBV12-4,CASSKGDRGSSNQPRHF
16,TRBV20-1,CSARGGTSLYNSPLHF
13,TRBV20-1,CSAREGRNQPQHF
15,TRBV12-3/TRBV12-4,CASSPQGKSNQPQHF
14,TRBV15,CATSRDRGHYEQYF